This paragraph covers one T cell receptor beta chain sequence. Germline V gene sequence: CDR1 MDHEN, CDR2 SYDVKM. CDR3 length equals 16 residues. TCRdb re-called the 5' RACE reads; every CDR3 protein appears as one record, without DNA. The sample includes about 160,000 distinct CDR3 sequences. The sample belongs to a study of monozygotic twins with inflammatory bowel disease. Sample: blood. The J gene is TRBJ2-7, the V gene TRBV28; TCRdb calls TRBD1, which cannot be checked without DNA. The sequence came from a human donor with ulcerative colitis or Crohn's disease, or a healthy co-twin of an affected twin (not recorded which). CDR3 in amino acids: CASSLGTTGASYEQYF.